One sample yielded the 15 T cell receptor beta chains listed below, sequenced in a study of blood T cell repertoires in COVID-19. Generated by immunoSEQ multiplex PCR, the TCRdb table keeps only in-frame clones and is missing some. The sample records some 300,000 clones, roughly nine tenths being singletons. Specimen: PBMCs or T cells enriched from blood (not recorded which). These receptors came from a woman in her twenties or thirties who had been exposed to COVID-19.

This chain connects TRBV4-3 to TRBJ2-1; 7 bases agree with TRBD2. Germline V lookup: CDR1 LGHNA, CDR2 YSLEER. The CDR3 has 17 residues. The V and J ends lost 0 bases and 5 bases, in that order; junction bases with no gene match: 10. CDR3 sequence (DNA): TGCGCCAGCAGCCAAGAAACTCTGGACCGGGAGGACAATGAGCAGTTCTTC. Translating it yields CASSQETLDREDNEQFF.

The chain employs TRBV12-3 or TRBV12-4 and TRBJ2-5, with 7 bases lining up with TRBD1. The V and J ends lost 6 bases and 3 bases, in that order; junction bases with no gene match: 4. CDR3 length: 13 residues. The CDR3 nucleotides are TGTGCCAGCAGCCCTACAGGGGAAGAGACCCAGTACTTC. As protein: CASSPTGEETQYF.

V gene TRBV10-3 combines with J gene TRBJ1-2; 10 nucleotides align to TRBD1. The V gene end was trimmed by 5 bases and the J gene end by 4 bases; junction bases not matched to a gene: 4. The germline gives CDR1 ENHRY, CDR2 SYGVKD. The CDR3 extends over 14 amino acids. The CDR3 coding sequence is TGTGCCATCAGTCCCCGGGACAGGGGCTATGGCTACACCTTC. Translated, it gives CAISPRDRGYGYTF.

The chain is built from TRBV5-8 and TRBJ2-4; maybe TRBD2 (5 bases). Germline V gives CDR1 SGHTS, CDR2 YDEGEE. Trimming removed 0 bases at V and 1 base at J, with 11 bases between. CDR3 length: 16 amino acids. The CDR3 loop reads CASSLDGRRAKNIQYF. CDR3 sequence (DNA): TGTGCCAGCAGCTTGGACGGGCGGAGGGCCAAAAACATTCAGTACTTC.

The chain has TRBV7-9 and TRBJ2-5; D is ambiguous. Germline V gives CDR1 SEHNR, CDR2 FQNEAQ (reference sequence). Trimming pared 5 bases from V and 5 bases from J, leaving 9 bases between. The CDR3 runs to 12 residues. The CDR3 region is CASSQTEETQYF. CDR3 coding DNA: TGTGCCAGCAGCCAAACGGAGGAGACCCAGTACTTC.

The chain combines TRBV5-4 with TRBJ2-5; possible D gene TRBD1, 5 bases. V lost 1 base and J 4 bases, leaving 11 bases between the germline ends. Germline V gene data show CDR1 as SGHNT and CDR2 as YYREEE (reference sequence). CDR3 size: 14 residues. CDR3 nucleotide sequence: TGTGCCAGCAGCTTGCTTCAGGGCCGAGAGACCCAGTACTTC. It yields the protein CASSLLQGRETQYF. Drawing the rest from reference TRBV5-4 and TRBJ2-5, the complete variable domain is ETGVTQSPTHLIKTRGQQVTLRCSSQSGHNTVSWYQQALGQGPQFIFQYYREEENGRGNFPPRFSGLQFPNYSSELNVNALELDDSALYLCASSLLQGRETQYFGPGTRLLVL.

Here the CDR3 reads CASGTGGSSGNTIYF. CDR3 DNA: TGTGCCAGCGGGACAGGGGGAAGCTCTGGAAACACCATATATTTT. This rearrangement joins TRBV7-9 to TRBJ1-3; 11 bases are shared with TRBD1. J was trimmed by 0 bases and V by 8 bases; bases with no gene match: 3. CDR1 SEHNR and CDR2 FQNEAQ come from the germline V gene (reference sequence). The CDR3 extends over 15 amino acids.

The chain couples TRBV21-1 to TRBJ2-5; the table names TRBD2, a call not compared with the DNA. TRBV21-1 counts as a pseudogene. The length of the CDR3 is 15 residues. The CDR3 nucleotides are TGTGCCAGCAGCAGAAGTTATTCCCGGTTCGAGACCCAGTACTTC. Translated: CASSRSYSRFETQYF.

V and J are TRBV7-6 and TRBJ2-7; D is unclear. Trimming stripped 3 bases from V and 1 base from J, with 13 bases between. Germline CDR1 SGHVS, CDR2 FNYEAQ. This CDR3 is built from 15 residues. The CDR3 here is CASSFNHHSSYEQYF. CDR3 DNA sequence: TGTGCCAGCAGCTTCAACCATCACAGTTCCTACGAGCAGTACTTC.

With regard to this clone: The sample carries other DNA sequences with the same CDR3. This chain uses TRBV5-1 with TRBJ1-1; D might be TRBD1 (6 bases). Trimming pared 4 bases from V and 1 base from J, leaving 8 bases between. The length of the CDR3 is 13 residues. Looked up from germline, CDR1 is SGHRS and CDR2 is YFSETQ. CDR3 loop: CASSPRGNTEAFF. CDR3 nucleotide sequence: TGCGCCAGCAGCCCCAGGGGGAACACTGAAGCTTTCTTT.

The CDR3 bases are TGCAGGGGGGGTAGCGACGATGAGCAGTTCTTC. Translated: CRGGSDDEQFF. V usage is TRBV29-1 and J usage is TRBJ2-1; weak D call: TRBD2 (6 bases). CDR3 length: 11 residues. Germline V CDR1 and CDR2: SQVTM, ANQGSEA.

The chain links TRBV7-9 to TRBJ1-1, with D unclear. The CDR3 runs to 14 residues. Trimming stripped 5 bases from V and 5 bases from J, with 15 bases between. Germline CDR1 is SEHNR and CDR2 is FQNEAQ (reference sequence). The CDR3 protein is CASSAGGRETEAFF. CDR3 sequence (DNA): TGTGCCAGCAGCGCGGGCGGTCGGGAGACTGAAGCTTTCTTT.

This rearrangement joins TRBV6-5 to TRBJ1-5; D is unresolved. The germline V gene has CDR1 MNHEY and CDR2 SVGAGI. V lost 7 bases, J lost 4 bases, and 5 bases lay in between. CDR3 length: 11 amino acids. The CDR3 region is CASNRNQPQHF. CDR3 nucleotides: TGTGCCAGCAATCGGAATCAGCCCCAGCATTTT.

DNA for the CDR3: TGTGCCAGCAGGACAGAGCATAGCAATCAGCCCCAGCATTTT. Its protein product is CASRTEHSNQPQHF. The chain carries TRBV2 and TRBJ1-5; tentatively, D is TRBD1 (5 bases). Between the trimmed V and J ends, which lost 6 bases and 0 bases, there was a span of 9 bases. From germline, CDR1 is SNHLY and CDR2 FYNNEI. The CDR3 sequence is 14 residues long.

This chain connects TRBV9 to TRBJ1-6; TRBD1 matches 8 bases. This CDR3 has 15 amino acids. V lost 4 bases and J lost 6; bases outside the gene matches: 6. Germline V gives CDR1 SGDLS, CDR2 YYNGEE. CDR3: CASSLRDRFNSPLHF. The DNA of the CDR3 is TGTGCCAGCAGCCTAAGGGACAGGTTTAATTCACCCCTCCACTTT. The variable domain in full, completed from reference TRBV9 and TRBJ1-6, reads DSGVTQTPKHLITATGQRVTLRCSPRSGDLSVYWYQQSLDQGLQFLIQYYNGEERAKGNILERFSAQQFPDLHSELNLSSLELGDSALYFCASSLRDRFNSPLHFGNGTRLTVT.